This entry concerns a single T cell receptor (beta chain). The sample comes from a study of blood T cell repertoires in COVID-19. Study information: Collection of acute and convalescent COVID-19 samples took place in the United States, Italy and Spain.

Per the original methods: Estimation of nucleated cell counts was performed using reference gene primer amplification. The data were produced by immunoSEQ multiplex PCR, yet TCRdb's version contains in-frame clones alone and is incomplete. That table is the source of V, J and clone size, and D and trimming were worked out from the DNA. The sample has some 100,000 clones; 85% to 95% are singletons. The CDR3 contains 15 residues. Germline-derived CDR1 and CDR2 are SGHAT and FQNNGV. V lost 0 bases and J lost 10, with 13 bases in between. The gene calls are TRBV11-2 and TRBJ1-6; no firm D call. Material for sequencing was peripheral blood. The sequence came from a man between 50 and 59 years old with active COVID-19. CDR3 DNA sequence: TGTGCCAGCAGCTTAGATGCTATTGGGAGATCACCCCTCCACTTT. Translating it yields CASSLDAIGRSPLHF.